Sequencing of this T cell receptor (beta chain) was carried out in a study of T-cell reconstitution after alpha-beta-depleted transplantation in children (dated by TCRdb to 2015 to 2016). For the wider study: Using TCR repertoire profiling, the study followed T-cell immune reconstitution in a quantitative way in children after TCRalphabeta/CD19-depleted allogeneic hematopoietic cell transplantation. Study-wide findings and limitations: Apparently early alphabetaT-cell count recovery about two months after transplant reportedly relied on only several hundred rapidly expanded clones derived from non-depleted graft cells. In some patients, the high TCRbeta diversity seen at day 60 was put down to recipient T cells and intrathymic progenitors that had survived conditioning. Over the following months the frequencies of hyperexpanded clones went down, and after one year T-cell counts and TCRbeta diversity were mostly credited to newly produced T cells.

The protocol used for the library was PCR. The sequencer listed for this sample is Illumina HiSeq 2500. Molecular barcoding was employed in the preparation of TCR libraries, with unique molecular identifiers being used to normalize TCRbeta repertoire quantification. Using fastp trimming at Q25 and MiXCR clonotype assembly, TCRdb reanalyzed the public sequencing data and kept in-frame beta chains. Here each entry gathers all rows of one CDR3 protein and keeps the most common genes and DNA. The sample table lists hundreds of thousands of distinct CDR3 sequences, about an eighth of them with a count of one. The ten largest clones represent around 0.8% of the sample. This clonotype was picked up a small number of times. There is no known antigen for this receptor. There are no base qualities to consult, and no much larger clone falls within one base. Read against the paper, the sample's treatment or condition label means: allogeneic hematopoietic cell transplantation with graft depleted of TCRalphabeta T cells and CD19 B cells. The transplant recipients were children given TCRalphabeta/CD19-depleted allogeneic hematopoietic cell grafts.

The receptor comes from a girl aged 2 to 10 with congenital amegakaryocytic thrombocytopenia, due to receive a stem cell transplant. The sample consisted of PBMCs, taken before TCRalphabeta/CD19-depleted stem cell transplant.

The CDR3 sequence is CSASGRVTDTQYF. The DNA sequence is as follows: TGCAGTGCCTCAGGGAGGGTTACAGATACGCAGTATTTT. In this chain, TRBV20-1 is recombined with TRBJ2-3, and 7 junctional nucleotides match TRBD2. The CDR3 measures 13 amino acids from cysteine to phenylalanine. Only the CDR3 DNA is retained, 39 bases long and in frame from the first base. V is cut back by 6 bases and J by 3 bases, with 6 bases in the junction unmatched. CDR1 and CDR2 were assigned from the germline V gene (reference sequence) as DFQATT and SNEGSKA.